What follows are 25 T cell receptor beta chains derived from one specimen sequenced in a study of early T cells in non-severe SARS-CoV-2 infection. TCRdb passed the 5' RACE reads through MiXCR, listing each CDR3 protein once. The sample gives 87,000 or so distinct CDR3 sequences, roughly 12% of which show up once; about 6.5% is in the top ten. Sequences were obtained from whole blood. These TCRs come from an adult who was a healthcare worker with PCR-confirmed SARS-CoV-2 infection or an uninfected control (not recorded which).

This clonotype was observed a handful of times. The chain links TRBV11-2 to TRBJ2-7; possible D gene TRBD2, 6 bases. The V gene lost 1 base and the J gene lost 7 bases, with 20 bases spanning the gap. This CDR3 region has 16 residues. Germline V CDR1 and CDR2: SGHAT, FQNNGV. The CDR3 DNA is TGTGCCAGCAGCTTAGGCCCCCCCAGTTCAGGAGGGGAGCAGTACTTC. Amino acid sequence: CASSLGPPSSGGEQYF.

V gene TRBV5-6 combines with J gene TRBJ2-3, with D possibly matching TRBD2 (5 bases). V lost 0 bases, J lost 2 bases, and 7 bases lay in between. This CDR3 has 14 residues. The germline V gene has CDR1 SGHDT and CDR2 YYEEEE. DNA of the CDR3: TGTGCCAGCAGCTTGGGGGGAGTCACAGATACGCAGTATTTT. Protein sequence: CASSLGGVTDTQYF.

This rearrangement joins TRBV27 to TRBJ2-5; tentative D call: TRBD2 (6 bases). Trimming cost V 5 bases and J 2 bases, with 12 bases left between them. Per the germline V gene, CDR1 is MNHEY and CDR2 is SMNVEV (reference sequence). The CDR3 totals 14 residues. The CDR3 sequence: CASSERGIQETQYF. The DNA of the CDR3 is TGTGCCAGCAGTGAACGGGGGATACAAGAGACCCAGTACTTC.

This chain connects TRBV6-5 to TRBJ2-6; D uncertain. V lost 2 bases, J lost 2 bases, and 7 bases lay in between. The CDR3 is 15 amino acids. Looked up from germline, CDR1 is MNHEY and CDR2 is SVGAGI. The CDR3 region is CASSYKRAGANVLTF. The CDR3 DNA sequence: TGTGCCAGCAGTTACAAGAGAGCTGGGGCCAACGTCCTGACTTTC.

The chain uses TRBV3-1 and TRBJ1-5, with no clear D. The V end lost 0 bases, the J end lost 5 bases, and 5 bases lay between the germline ends. The CDR3 is 13 amino acids. Per the germline V gene, CDR1 is LGHDT and CDR2 is YNNKEL (reference sequence). Here the CDR3 reads CASSQDRDQPQHF. The CDR3 bases are TGTGCCAGCAGCCAAGATAGGGATCAGCCCCAGCATTTT.

V usage is TRBV7-9 and J usage is TRBJ2-7; D ambiguous. Per germline, CDR1 SEHNR and CDR2 FQNEAQ (reference sequence). The V end lost 4 bases, the J end lost 6 bases, and 16 bases lay between the germline ends. The CDR3 sequence is 14 residues long. The chain's CDR3 is CASSSIHNLGEQYF. Here the CDR3 DNA reads TGTGCCAGCAGCTCTATCCACAACCTCGGCGAGCAGTACTTC.

This clonotype was counted between two and nine times. This chain links TRBV11-2 with TRBJ2-5; TRBD1 agrees at 9 bases. J was trimmed by 4 bases and V by 5 bases; bases with no gene match: 5. The V gene's germline CDR1 is SGHAT and CDR2 FQNNGV. The CDR3 consists of 14 residues. The CDR3 region is CASSQPTGGETQYF. Here the CDR3 DNA reads TGTGCCAGCAGCCAACCGACAGGGGGAGAGACCCAGTACTTC.

This chain connects TRBV12-3 or TRBV12-4 to TRBJ2-2; unclear D gene. Trimming pared 7 bases from V and 0 bases from J, leaving 15 bases between. The CDR3 extends over 16 amino acids. The CDR3 DNA is TGTGCCAGCACCCGAAACCCCCGACCGAACACCGGGGAGCTGTTTTTT. Residues: CASTRNPRPNTGELFF.

The DNA for the CDR3 is TGTGCCACCAGTCCGGGGGCAGGGGCGACAACTAATGAAAAACTGTTTTTT. Encoded protein: CATSPGAGATTNEKLFF. The chain is built from TRBV24-1 and TRBJ1-4; the D gene is possibly TRBD1 (6 bases). In germline, CDR1 is KGHDR, CDR2 SFDVKD. This CDR3 has 17 residues. Trimming cost V 6 bases and J 0 bases, with 16 bases left between them.

Of note for this clonotype: An end of the junction does not agree with germline; a read error may underlie this. The V gene is TRBV24-1, the J gene TRBJ2-1, with D perhaps TRBD1 or TRBD2 (5 bases each). The CDR3 has 16 amino acids. Germline V gives CDR1 KGHDR, CDR2 SFDVKD. Written as DNA, the CDR3 is TGTGCCACCAGTGATCCGGGACCACCTACCTACAATGAGCAGTTGTTC. This sequence encodes CATSDPGPPTYNEQLF.

This clonotype was observed at least ten times. This chain uses TRBV12-3 or TRBV12-4 with TRBJ2-1; 11 positions match TRBD2. The CDR3 spans 14 residues. V was clipped by 9 bases and J by 7 bases; unmatched bases: 8. The CDR3 sequence is CASRLAGNGNEQFF. CDR3 DNA sequence: TGTGCCAGTAGACTAGCGGGAAATGGGAATGAGCAGTTCTTC.

In this sample, this clonotype turned up a few times. The chain combines TRBV11-2 with TRBJ2-3; a weak D match, TRBD1 (5 bases). Germline V gene lookup returns CDR1 SGHAT and CDR2 FQNNGV. The CDR3 length is 14 residues. V lost 2 bases to trimming and J lost 6 bases, with 12 bases between them. The CDR3 DNA is TGTGCCAGCAGCTTATCGGGCAGGGCCGATACGCAGTATTTT. It encodes CASSLSGRADTQYF. Complete variable domain (other parts from reference TRBV11-2 and TRBJ2-3): EAGVAQSPRYKIIEKRQSVAFWCNPISGHATLYWYQQILGQGPKLLIQFQNNGVVDDSQLPKDRFSAERLKGVDSTLKIQPAKLEDSAVYLCASSLSGRADTQYFGPGTRLTVL.

The table lists this clonotype with many counts. V gene TRBV20-1 combines with J gene TRBJ2-5, with 8 positions matching TRBD2. V shed 1 base, J shed 4 bases, and the junction held 8 bases outside the gene matches. The CDR3 loop spans 15 amino acids. The germline V gene has CDR1 DFQATT and CDR2 SNEGSKA (reference sequence). In DNA, the CDR3 is TGCAGTGCTAGAGCGGGGGCGGGAGGCCGAGAGACCCAGTACTTC. Translation: CSARAGAGGRETQYF.

The chain uses TRBV5-6 and TRBJ2-7; 7 positions match TRBD1. Germline-derived CDR1 and CDR2 are SGHDT and YYEEEE. The CDR3 is 15 amino acids. V shed 4 bases and J 0 bases; nucleotides not matched to a gene: 7. The CDR3 here is CASSLIRDSSYEQYF. CDR3 DNA: TGTGCCAGCAGCCTTATACGGGACAGCTCCTACGAGCAGTACTTC.

The chain has TRBV12-3 or TRBV12-4 and TRBJ1-4; D call uncertain. V was clipped by 2 bases and J by 8 bases, with 12 bases between them. CDR3 size: 14 residues. This CDR3 is CASSLSAAREKLFF. As DNA, the CDR3 is TGTGCCAGCAGTTTATCAGCCGCCCGAGAAAAACTGTTTTTT.

This clonotype was detected only a few times. This chain joins TRBV19 and TRBJ2-1, with D perhaps matching TRBD1 (5 bases). The CDR3 consists of 14 residues. The germline V gene has CDR1 LNHDA and CDR2 SQIVND (reference sequence). V dropped 0 bases and J dropped 7 bases, with 10 bases sitting between them. CDR3 loop: CASSIDRQWNEQFF. The CDR3 region has the DNA TGTGCCAGTAGTATAGATCGACAGTGGAATGAGCAGTTCTTC.

This clonotype was picked up a small number of times. The CDR3 sequence: CASSLIAGVETQYF. The CDR3 bases are TGTGCCAGCAGCCTAATAGCGGGAGTGGAGACCCAGTACTTC. The chain has TRBV7-2 and TRBJ2-5; 9 bases line up with TRBD2. This CDR3 region has 14 residues. The germline V gene has CDR1 SGHTA and CDR2 FQGNSA. With 5 bases clipped from V and 5 bases from J, the junction kept 6 bases outside the gene matches.

This clonotype was counted only a few times. V gene TRBV5-6 combines with J gene TRBJ1-5; 12 nucleotides agree with TRBD1. After removal of 4 bases from V and 6 bases from J, the junction contained 11 bases not matched to a gene. From germline, CDR1 is SGHDT and CDR2 YYEEEE. The CDR3 extends over 17 amino acids. The CDR3 is CASSAGTGGLCSQPQHF. Here the CDR3 DNA reads TGTGCCAGCAGCGCCGGGACAGGGGGCCTTTGTAGTCAGCCCCAGCATTTT.

This chain joins TRBV9 and TRBJ2-6, with TRBD1 matching over 12 bases. The CDR3 loop spans 17 amino acids. CDR1 and CDR2 from the germline V gene are SGDLS and YYNGEE. The V segment lost 4 bases and the J segment 2 bases; nucleotides outside the gene matches: 4. CDR3 nucleotides: TGTGCCAGCAGCAACCGGGACAGGGGGCCTGGGGCCAACGTCCTGACTTTC. Protein product: CASSNRDRGPGANVLTF.

This clonotype was seen a few times. The V and J genes are TRBV4-2 and TRBJ2-1; unclear D gene. The CDR3 covers 17 residues. V lost 1 base and J lost 5, with 18 bases in between. Germline-derived CDR1 and CDR2 are LGHNA and YNFKEQ. CDR3 loop: CASSQALPGRGNNEQFF. Written as DNA, the CDR3 is TGTGCCAGCAGCCAAGCCCTGCCCGGGCGCGGTAACAATGAGCAGTTCTTC.

This clonotype was counted ten times or more. The J gene is TRBJ2-5, the V gene TRBV7-9; D may be TRBD1 (5 bases). This CDR3 comprises 14 residues. Trimming stripped 4 bases from V and 2 bases from J, with 11 bases between. The germline CDR1 and CDR2 sequences are SEHNR and FQNEAQ (reference sequence). Written as DNA, the CDR3 is TGTGCCAGCAGCTCTCCCAGGGTTCAAGAGACCCAGTACTTC. As protein: CASSSPRVQETQYF.

This clonotype was observed a handful of times. The rearrangement links TRBV6-1 to TRBJ2-1, with D hard to call. The ends were cut back, 3 bases at V and 6 bases at J, with 3 bases in the middle. The germline V gene has CDR1 MNHNS and CDR2 SASEGT. This CDR3 is 11 amino acids long. The CDR3 here is CASSDFNEQFF. The CDR3 DNA reads as TGTGCCAGCAGTGATTTCAATGAGCAGTTCTTC.

CDR3 nucleotide sequence: TGTGCCAGCAGCCCTCCAAGGACAGGACGCTACGAGCAGTACTTC. It translates to CASSPPRTGRYEQYF. This rearrangement joins TRBV7-9 to TRBJ2-7; TRBD1 matches 7 bases. This CDR3 has 15 amino acids. The V and J ends lost 5 bases and 3 bases, in that order; junction bases with no gene match: 10. Germline loops: CDR1 SEHNR, CDR2 FQNEAQ (reference sequence).

In this sample, this clonotype turned up many times. This chain links TRBV12-3 or TRBV12-4 with TRBJ1-5, with D possibly matching TRBD1 (6 bases). V was cut by 6 bases and J by 0 bases, with 15 bases left in between. The CDR3 sequence is 16 residues long. The CDR3 nucleotides are TGTGCCAGCAGGATAACAGGGTCCTCTAGCAATCAGCCCCAGCATTTT. Protein product: CASRITGSSSNQPQHF.

This clonotype showed up just a few times. The J gene is TRBJ2-7, the V gene TRBV29-1, with D perhaps assigned TRBD1 or TRBD2 (5 bases each). V was clipped by 3 bases and J by 4 bases, with 16 bases between them. Germline loops: CDR1 SQVTM, CDR2 ANQGSEA. The CDR3 spans 14 residues. The CDR3 DNA reads as TGCAGCGTTGATTCCGGGACCGAGGGTTACGAGCAGTACTTC. Amino acids: CSVDSGTEGYEQYF.